The 18 T cell receptor beta chains below were found in one sample sequenced in a study of T cell changes during pregnancy in multiple sclerosis. Data came from immunoSEQ multiplex PCR; TCRdb stores just in-frame clones and leaves some out. The repertoire holds around 74,000 clones, with approximately 90% as singletons. The sequencing used peripheral blood, collected before pregnancy. These receptors all come from a female donor with multiple sclerosis, enrolled in a pregnancy study.

The V gene is TRBV27, the J gene TRBJ2-2; 7 nucleotides line up with TRBD1. With 5 bases clipped from V and 5 bases from J, the junction kept 11 bases outside the gene matches. Germline assignment: CDR1 MNHEY and CDR2 SMNVEV (reference sequence). CDR3 length equals 16 residues. The CDR3 reads CASSLRDSHSTGELFF. The CDR3 nucleotides read TGTGCCAGCAGTCTTCGGGACAGCCATTCGACCGGGGAGCTGTTTTTT.

The chain uses TRBV6-5 and TRBJ1-2; 8 positions match TRBD1. J lost 8 bases, V lost 5 bases, and 13 bases had no gene match. The CDR3 contains 15 residues. Germline V gene data show CDR1 as MNHEY and CDR2 as SVGAGI. The CDR3: CASSQQLGQGNGYTF. As DNA, the CDR3 is TGTGCCAGCAGTCAGCAACTTGGACAGGGTAACGGCTACACCTTC.

The V call is TRBV5-1, the J call TRBJ2-1, with D possibly TRBD2 on 6 matching bases. From germline, CDR1 is SGHRS and CDR2 YFSETQ. Trimming stripped 0 bases from V and 4 bases from J, with 11 bases between. This CDR3 spans 15 amino acids. The CDR3 here is CASSLVPAGYNEQFF. CDR3 coding DNA: TGCGCCAGCAGCTTGGTCCCGGCGGGGTACAATGAGCAGTTCTTC.

This chain uses TRBV30 with TRBJ1-1, with D maybe TRBD1 (5 bases). The germline gives CDR1 GTSNPN, CDR2 SVGIG (reference sequence). With 2 bases removed from V and 3 bases from J, the gap between germline ends came to 7 bases. This CDR3 spans 12 amino acids. The CDR3 DNA is TGTGCCTGGAGTACGGGGGACACTGAAGCTTTCTTT. Its protein product is CAWSTGDTEAFF.

The genes are TRBV27 and TRBJ2-3, with TRBD2 as a possible D gene (7 bases). Trimming shortened V by 6 bases and J by 4 bases, and 17 bases separated the two germline ends. The CDR3 covers 15 residues. The germline V gene has CDR1 MNHEY and CDR2 SMNVEV (reference sequence). The CDR3 sequence: CASSSTWGGPDTQYF. For the CDR3, the DNA is TGTGCCAGCAGCTCCACCTGGGGGGGCCCAGATACGCAGTATTTT.

The count of this clone is one. This chain joins TRBV19 and TRBJ2-5; a possible D gene is TRBD2 (5 bases). V dropped 9 bases and J dropped 4 bases, with 6 bases sitting between them. The V gene's germline CDR1 is LNHDA and CDR2 SQIVND (reference sequence). The CDR3 is 10 residues long. Here the CDR3 reads CASRGETQYF. Written as DNA, the CDR3 is TGTGCCAGCCGGGGAGAGACCCAGTACTTC.

This chain uses TRBV5-4 with TRBJ1-2, with D possibly TRBD1 on 5 matching bases. This CDR3 is 17 amino acids long. Germline CDR1 and CDR2: SGHNT and YYREEE (reference sequence). Trimming pared 5 bases from V and 5 bases from J, leaving 25 bases between. The CDR3 DNA reads TGTGCCAGCAGGGACTATCCCGGGGACTACTTCGGGTATGGCTACACCTTC. It yields the protein CASRDYPGDYFGYGYTF.

V usage is TRBV7-2 and J usage is TRBJ1-3, with D unresolved. This CDR3 region has 14 residues. Germline V CDR1 and CDR2: SGHTA, FQGNSA. V was cut by 0 bases and J by 5 bases, with 8 bases left in between. The CDR3 DNA reads TGTGCCAGCAGCTTAGCGCCAGAACGAAACACCATATATTTT. Protein sequence: CASSLAPERNTIYF.

The table lists this clone with a count of one. The J gene is TRBJ2-3, the V gene TRBV6-1, with D possibly matching TRBD2 (6 bases). There are 14 residues in the CDR3. Germline CDR1 reads MNHNS; CDR2 reads SASEGT. Trimming took 1 base from V and 5 from J, leaving 10 bases between them. The CDR3 reads CASSEGDSGDTQYF. CDR3 nucleotide sequence: TGTGCCAGCAGTGAAGGTGATAGCGGAGATACGCAGTATTTT.

The chain couples TRBV7-2 to TRBJ2-7; 16 nucleotides align to TRBD2. CDR3 length: 19 amino acids. Looked up from germline, CDR1 is SGHTA and CDR2 is FQGNSA. The V and J ends lost 3 bases and 5 bases, in that order; junction bases with no gene match: 13. The CDR3: CASSLVMSGLAGGTHEQYF. CDR3 nucleotides: TGTGCCAGCAGCTTGGTAATGTCGGGACTAGCGGGGGGGACCCACGAGCAGTACTTC.

The chain combines TRBV27 with TRBJ2-7, with D maybe TRBD2 (5 bases). CDR3 length: 13 amino acids. Germline V gene data show CDR1 as MNHEY and CDR2 as SMNVEV (reference sequence). The V end was cut by 5 bases, the J end by 2 bases, with 10 bases between. CDR3 in amino acids: CASSITGTYEQYF. CDR3 DNA sequence: TGTGCCAGCAGTATAACGGGAACCTACGAGCAGTACTTC.

This clone was counted only a few times. The V gene is TRBV7-8, the J gene TRBJ1-6; D is unresolved. This CDR3 has 12 amino acids. Germline assignment: CDR1 SGHVS and CDR2 FQNEAQ. Trimming shortened V by 5 bases and J by 11 bases, and 10 bases separated the two germline ends. CDR3 coding DNA: TGTGCCAGCAGCCCAACAATCCCACCCCTCCACTTT. Protein: CASSPTIPPLHF.

This chain links TRBV19 with TRBJ2-1; perhaps TRBD1 as D (6 bases). Germline V gives CDR1 LNHDA, CDR2 SQIVND (reference sequence). The CDR3 runs 15 residues. Between the trimmed V and J ends, which lost 0 bases and 3 bases, there was a span of 9 bases. The CDR3 bases are TGTGCCAGTAGTATAGAGGTCAGGGGCTACAATGAGCAGTTCTTC. Translated: CASSIEVRGYNEQFF.

This clone has just one count. The chain carries TRBV30 and TRBJ2-5, with D possibly being TRBD1 (5 bases). The DNA end lines up better with TRBJ2-7; the J call may be wrong. CDR1 is GTSNPN, CDR2 SVGIG, per germline (reference sequence). CDR3 length: 11 residues. CDR3 region: CAWGPRGEQYF. As DNA, the CDR3 is TGTGCCTGGGGGCCTAGGGGCGAGCAGTACTTC.

The V and J genes are TRBV19 and TRBJ1-1, with a weak D call TRBD1 (6 bases). Germline CDR1 LNHDA, CDR2 SQIVND (reference sequence). The length of the CDR3 is 17 residues. V shed 6 bases and J shed 3 bases, with 23 bases lying between them. In nucleotides, the CDR3 is TGTGCCAGTAGCCACTATGGGGGCAGGGGACGGGACACTGAAGCTTTCTTT. As protein: CASSHYGGRGRDTEAFF.

The chain employs TRBV7-2 and TRBJ1-5; D unresolved. Germline CDR1 reads SGHTA; CDR2 reads FQGNSA. The V and J ends lost 6 bases and 3 bases respectively, with 12 bases between them. CDR3 length equals 14 residues. CDR3 DNA sequence: TGTGCCAGCAGTCTTGACGGGAACAATCAGCCCCAGCATTTT. Translated, it gives CASSLDGNNQPQHF.

This clone appeared a single time. This chain links TRBV2 with TRBJ2-3; 8 bases align to TRBD1. CDR3 size: 14 residues. Germline V gives CDR1 SNHLY, CDR2 FYNNEI. J gave up 10 bases and V 0 bases, and 6 bases lay outside the gene matches. The CDR3 DNA sequence: TGTGCCAGCAGTGAAGCTTCCGGACAGGGATCGCAGTATTTT. Translating gives CASSEASGQGSQYF.

The chain uses TRBV5-8 and TRBJ2-7; tentatively, D is TRBD2 (5 bases). The CDR3 is made up of 14 amino acids. The V gene's germline CDR1 is SGHTS and CDR2 YDEGEE. Trimming took 2 bases from V and 0 from J, leaving 9 bases between them. CDR3 coding DNA: TGTGCCAGCAGCTTACTAGGTTCCTCCTACGAGCAGTACTTC. The encoded protein is CASSLLGSSYEQYF.